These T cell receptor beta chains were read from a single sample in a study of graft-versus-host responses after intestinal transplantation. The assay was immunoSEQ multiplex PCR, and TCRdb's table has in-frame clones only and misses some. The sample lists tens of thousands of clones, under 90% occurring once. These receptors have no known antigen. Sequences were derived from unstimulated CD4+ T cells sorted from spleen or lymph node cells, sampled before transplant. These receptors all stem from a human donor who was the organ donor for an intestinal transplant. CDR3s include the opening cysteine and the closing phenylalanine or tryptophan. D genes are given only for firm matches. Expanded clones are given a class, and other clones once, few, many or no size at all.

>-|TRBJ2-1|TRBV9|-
TGTGCCAGCAGCGTAGACCTAGATGAGGGCTCCTACAATGAGCAGTTCTTC
CASSVDLDEGSYNEQFF
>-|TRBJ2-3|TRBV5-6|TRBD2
TGTGCCAGCAGCTTGGCTAGCGGGGCTGCTACAGATACGCAGTATTTT
CASSLASGAATDTQYF
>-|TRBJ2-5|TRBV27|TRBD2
TGTGCCAGCAGTCCACGTCGGGGGGAGGGTGGCCAGTACTTC
CASSPRRGEGGQYF
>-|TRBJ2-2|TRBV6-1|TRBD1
TGTGCCAGCAGTGAGACAGGGAAGAAGGGGGCGAACACCGGGGAGCTGTTTTTT
CASSETGKKGANTGELFF
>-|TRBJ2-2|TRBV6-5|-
TGTGCCAGCAGTTCAGTCCCCGGGGAGCTGTTTTTT
CASSSVPGELFF
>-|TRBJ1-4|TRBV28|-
TGTGCCAGCAGTTTTGGGCAGCAGAATGAAAAACTGTTTTTT
CASSFGQQNEKLFF
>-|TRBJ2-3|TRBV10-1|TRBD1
TGCGCCAGCAGAAGGGACAGTTCAGATACGCAGTATTTT
CASRRDSSDTQYF
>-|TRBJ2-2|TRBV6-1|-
TGTGCCAGTACGCGATACCTGACGAACACCGGGGAGCTGTTTTTT
CASTRYLTNTGELFF
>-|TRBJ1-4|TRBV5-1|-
TGCGCCAGCAGCTTGGGACTCTTCTCAACTAATGAAAAACTGTTTTTT
CASSLGLFSTNEKLFF
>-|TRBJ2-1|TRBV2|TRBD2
TGTGCCAGCAGGCGCCTAGCGGGGGGGCGCACGGAGCAGTTCTTC
CASRRLAGGRTEQFF
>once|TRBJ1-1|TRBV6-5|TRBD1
TGTGCCAGCAGAACAGGGGCCTTAATGAACACTGAAGCTTTCTTT
CASRTGALMNTEAFF
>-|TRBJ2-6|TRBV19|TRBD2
TGTGCCACCACCCGGGGGGGTCCAGCTGGGGCCAACGTCCTGACTTTC
CATTRGGPAGANVLTF
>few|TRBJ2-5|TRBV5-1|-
TGCGCCAGCAGCTTGGCCCCAGGGGCGGGAGAGACCCAGTACTTC
CASSLAPGAGETQYF
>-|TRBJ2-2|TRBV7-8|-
TGTGCCAGCAGTCCCCGGTCACCCAACACCGGGGAGCTGTTTTTT
CASSPRSPNTGELFF
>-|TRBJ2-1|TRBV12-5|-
TGTGCTAGTGGTTTGGTACTCGGGTCTAGCTCCTACAATGAGCAGTTCTTC
CASGLVLGSSSYNEQFF
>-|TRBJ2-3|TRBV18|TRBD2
TGTGCCAGCTCACCCTTAGCGGGGGGAGGCGATACGCAGTATTTT
CASSPLAGGGDTQYF
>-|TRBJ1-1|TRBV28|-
TGTGCCAGCAGTTTTAGTTTGGGACTCTCGAACACTGAAGCTTTCTTT
CASSFSLGLSNTEAFF
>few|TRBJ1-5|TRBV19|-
TGTGCCAGTAGTACAGGGTTCCAGCCCCAGCATTTT
CASSTGFQPQHF
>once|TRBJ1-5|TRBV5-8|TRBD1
TGTGCCAGCAGCAAGGGACAGGGTGGGAATCAGCCCCAGCATTTT
CASSKGQGGNQPQHF
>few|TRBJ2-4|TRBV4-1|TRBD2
TGCGCCAGCAGGCCTAGCGGGGGCCTAGCCAAAAACATTCAGTACTTC
CASRPSGGLAKNIQYF
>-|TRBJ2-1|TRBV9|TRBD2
TGTGCCAGCAGCCGGACTAGCGGGGGACTTGTCAATGAGCAGTTCTTC
CASSRTSGGLVNEQFF
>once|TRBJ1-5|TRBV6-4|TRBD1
TGTGCCAGCAGTGAAGACAGGGATCAGCCCCAGCATTTT
CASSEDRDQPQHF
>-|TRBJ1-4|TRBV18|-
TGTGCCAGCTCACCTAACAGGGCCGGTGAAAAACTGTTTTTT
CASSPNRAGEKLFF
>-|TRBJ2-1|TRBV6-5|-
TGTGCCAGCAGAAGTATCGGGGATGAGCAGTTCTTC
CASRSIGDEQFF
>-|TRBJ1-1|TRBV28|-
TGTGCCAGCAGTTTCGGCCCAACGGGCACTGAAGCTTTCTTT
CASSFGPTGTEAFF